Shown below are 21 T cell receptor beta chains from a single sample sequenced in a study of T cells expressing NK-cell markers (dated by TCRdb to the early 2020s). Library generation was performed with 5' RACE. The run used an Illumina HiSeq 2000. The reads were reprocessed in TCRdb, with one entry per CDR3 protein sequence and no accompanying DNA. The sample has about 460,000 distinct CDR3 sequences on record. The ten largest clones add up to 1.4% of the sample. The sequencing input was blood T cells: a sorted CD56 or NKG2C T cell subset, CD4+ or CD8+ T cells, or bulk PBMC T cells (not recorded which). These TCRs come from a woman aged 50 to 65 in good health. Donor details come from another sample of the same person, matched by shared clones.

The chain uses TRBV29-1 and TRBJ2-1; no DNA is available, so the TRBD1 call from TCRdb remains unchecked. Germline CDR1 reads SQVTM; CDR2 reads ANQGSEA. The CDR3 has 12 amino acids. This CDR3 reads CSVGETGSGQFF.

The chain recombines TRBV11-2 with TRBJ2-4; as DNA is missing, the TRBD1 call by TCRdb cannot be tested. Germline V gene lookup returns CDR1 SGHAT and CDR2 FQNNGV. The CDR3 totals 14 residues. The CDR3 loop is CASSLGQTLNIQYF. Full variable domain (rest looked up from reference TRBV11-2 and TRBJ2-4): EAGVAQSPRYKIIEKRQSVAFWCNPISGHATLYWYQQILGQGPKLLIQFQNNGVVDDSQLPKDRFSAERLKGVDSTLKIQPAKLEDSAVYLCASSLGQTLNIQYFGAGTRLSVL.

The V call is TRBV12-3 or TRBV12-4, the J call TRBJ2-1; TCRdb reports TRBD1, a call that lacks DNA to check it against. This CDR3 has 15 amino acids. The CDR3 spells CASSISPRRYNEQFF.

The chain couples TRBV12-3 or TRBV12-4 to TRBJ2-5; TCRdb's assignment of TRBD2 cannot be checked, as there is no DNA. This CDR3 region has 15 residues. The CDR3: CASSPGLAGIETQYF.

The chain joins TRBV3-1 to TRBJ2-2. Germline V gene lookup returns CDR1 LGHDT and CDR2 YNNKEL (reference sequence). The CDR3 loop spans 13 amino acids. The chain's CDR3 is CASSQALGGELFF.

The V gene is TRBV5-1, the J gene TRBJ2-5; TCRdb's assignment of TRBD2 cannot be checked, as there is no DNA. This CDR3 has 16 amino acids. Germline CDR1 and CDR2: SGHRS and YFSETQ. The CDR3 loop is CASRHGDRVGQETQYF.

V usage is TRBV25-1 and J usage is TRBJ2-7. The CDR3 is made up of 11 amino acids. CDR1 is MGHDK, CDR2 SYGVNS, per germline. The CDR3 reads CASTRSVEQYF.

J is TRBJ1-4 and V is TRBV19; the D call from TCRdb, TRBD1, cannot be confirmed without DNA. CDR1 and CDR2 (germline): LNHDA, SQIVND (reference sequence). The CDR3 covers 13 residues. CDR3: CATHPGPVGKLFF.

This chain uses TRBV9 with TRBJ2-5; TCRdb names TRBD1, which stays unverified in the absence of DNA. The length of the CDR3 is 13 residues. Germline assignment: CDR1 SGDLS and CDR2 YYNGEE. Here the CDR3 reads CASSPGTGENQYF.

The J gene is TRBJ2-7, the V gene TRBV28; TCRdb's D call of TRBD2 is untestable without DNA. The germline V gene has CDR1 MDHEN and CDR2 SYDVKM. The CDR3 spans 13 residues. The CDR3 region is CASKVDLHYEQYF.

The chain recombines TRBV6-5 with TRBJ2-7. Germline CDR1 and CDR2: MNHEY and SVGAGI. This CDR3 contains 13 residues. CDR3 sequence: CASSYSTGIEQYF.

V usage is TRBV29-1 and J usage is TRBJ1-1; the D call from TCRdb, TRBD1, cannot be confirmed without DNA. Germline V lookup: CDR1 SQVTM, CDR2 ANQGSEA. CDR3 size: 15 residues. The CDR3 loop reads CSVVTRLGVGTEAFF. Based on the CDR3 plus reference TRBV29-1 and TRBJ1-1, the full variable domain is SAVISQKPSRDICQRGTSLTIQCQVDSQVTMMFWYRQQPGQSLTLIATANQGSEATYESGFVIDKFPISRPNLTFSTLTVSNMSPEDSSIYLCSVVTRLGVGTEAFFGQGTRLTVV.

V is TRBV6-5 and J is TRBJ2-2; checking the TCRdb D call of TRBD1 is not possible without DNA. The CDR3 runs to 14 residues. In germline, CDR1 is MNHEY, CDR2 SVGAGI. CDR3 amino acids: CASKNRDDTGELFF.

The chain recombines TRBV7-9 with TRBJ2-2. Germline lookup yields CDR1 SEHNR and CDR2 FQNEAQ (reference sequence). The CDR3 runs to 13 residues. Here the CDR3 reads CASSLKPAGELFF. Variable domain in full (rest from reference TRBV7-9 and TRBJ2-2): DTGVSQNPRHKITKRGQNVTFRCDPISEHNRLYWYRQTLGQGPEFLTYFQNEAQLEKSRLLSDRFSAERPKGSFSTLEIQRTEQGDSAMYLCASSLKPAGELFFGEGSRLTVL.

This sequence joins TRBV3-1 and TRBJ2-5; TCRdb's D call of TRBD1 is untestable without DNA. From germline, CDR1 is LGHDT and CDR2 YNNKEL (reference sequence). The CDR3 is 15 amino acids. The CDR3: CASSPSKGAFETQYF.

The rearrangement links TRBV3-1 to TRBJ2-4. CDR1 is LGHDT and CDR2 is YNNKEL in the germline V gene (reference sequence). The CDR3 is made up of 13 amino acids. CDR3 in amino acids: CASSLASIDIQYF.

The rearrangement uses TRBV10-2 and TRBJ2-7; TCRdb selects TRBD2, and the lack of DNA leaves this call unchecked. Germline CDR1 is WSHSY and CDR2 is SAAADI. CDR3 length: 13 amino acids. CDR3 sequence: CASMGLAGYEQYF.

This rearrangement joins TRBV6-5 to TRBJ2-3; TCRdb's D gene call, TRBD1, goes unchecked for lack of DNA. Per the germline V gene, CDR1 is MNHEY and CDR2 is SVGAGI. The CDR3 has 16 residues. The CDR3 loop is CASSEQGAIRTDTQYF.

The CDR3 sequence: CASNLLAGGDSETQYF. The chain employs TRBV4-2 and TRBJ2-5; there is no DNA to check the TCRdb D call of TRBD2. CDR3 length equals 16 residues. Germline-derived CDR1 and CDR2 are LGHNA and YNFKEQ.

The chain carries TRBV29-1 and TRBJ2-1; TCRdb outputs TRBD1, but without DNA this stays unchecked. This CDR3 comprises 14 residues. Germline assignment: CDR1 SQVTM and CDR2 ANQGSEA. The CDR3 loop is CSVALLTTQGEQFF.

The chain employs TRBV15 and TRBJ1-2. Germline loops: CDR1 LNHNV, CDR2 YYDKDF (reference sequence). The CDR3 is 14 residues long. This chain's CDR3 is CATSRDYQSGGYTF. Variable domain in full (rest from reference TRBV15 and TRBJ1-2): DAMVIQNPRYQVTQFGKPVTLSCSQTLNHNVMYWYQQKSSQAPKLLFHYYDKDFNNEADTPDNFQSRRPNTSFCFLDIRSPGLGDTAMYLCATSRDYQSGGYTFGSGTRLTVV.